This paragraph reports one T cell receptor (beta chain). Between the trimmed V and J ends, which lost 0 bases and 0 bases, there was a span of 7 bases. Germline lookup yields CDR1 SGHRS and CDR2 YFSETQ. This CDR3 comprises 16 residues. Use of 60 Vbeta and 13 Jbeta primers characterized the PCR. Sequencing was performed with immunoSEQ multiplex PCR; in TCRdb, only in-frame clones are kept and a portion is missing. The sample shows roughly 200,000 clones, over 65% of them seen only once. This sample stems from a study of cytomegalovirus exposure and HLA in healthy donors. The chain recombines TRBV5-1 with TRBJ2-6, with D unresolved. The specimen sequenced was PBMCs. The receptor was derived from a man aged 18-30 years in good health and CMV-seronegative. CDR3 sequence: CASSLGVHSGANVLTF. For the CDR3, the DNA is TGCGCCAGCAGCTTGGGAGTTCACTCTGGGGCCAACGTCCTGACTTTC.